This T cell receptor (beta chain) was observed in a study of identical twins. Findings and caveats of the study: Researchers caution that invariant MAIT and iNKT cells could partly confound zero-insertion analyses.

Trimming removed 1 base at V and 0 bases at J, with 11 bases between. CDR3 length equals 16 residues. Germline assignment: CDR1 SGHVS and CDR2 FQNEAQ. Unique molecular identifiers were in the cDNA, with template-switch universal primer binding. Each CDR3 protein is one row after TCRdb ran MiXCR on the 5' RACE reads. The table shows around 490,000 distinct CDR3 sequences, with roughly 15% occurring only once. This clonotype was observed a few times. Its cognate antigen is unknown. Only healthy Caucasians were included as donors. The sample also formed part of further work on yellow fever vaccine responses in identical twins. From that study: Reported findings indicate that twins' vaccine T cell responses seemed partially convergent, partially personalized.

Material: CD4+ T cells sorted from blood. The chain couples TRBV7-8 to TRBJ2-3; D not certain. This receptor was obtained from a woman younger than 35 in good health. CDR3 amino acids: CASSLEIGRSTDTQYF. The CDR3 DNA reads TGTGCCAGCAGCTTAGAAATTGGGCGGAGCACAGATACGCAGTATTTT.